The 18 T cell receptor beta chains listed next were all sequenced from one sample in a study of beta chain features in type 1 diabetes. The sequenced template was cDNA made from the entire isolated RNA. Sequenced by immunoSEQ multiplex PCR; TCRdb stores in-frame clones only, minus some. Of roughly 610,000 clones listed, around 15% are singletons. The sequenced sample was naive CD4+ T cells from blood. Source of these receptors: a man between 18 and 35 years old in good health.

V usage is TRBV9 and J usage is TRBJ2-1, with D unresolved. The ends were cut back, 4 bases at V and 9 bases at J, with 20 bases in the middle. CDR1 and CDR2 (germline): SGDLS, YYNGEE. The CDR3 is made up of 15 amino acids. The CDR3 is CASSPVPSGVAEQFF. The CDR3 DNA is TGTGCCAGCAGCCCGGTCCCGAGTGGGGTTGCTGAGCAGTTCTTC.

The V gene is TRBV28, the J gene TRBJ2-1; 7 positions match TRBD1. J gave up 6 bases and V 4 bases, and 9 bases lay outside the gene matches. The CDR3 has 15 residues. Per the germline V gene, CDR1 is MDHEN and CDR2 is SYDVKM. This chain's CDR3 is CASSSADRPGNEQFF. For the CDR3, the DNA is TGTGCCAGCAGTTCGGCGGACAGGCCCGGCAATGAGCAGTTCTTC.

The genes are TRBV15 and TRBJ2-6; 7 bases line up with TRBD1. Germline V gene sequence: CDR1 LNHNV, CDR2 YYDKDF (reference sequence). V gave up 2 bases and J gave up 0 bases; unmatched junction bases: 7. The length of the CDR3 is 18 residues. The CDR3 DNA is TGTGCCACCAGCAGACGACAGGGTAAAGTCTCTGGGGCCAACGTCCTGACTTTC. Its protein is CATSRRQGKVSGANVLTF.

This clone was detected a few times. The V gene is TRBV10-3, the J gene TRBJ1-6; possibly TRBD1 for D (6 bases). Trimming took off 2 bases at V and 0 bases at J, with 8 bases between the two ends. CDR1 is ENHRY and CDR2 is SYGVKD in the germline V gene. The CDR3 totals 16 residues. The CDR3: CAISEQGGSYNSPLHF. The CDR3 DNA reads TGTGCCATCAGTGAGCAAGGGGGCTCCTATAATTCACCCCTCCACTTT.

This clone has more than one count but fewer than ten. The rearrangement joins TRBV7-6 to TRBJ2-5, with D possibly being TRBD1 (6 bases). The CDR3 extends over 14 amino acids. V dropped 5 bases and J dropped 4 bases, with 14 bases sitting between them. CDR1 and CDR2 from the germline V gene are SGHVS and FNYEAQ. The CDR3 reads CASSLRRGGETQYF. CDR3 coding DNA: TGTGCCAGCAGCCTACGCAGGGGCGGAGAGACCCAGTACTTC.

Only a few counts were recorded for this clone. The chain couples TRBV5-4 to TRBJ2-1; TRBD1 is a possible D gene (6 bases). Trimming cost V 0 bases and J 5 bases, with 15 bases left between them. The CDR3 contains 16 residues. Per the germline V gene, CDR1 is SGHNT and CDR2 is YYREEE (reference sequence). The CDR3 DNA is TGTGCCAGCAGCTTGGTAGGTCGGCAGGGGAACAATGAGCAGTTCTTC. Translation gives CASSLVGRQGNNEQFF. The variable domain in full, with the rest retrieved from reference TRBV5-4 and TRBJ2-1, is ETGVTQSPTHLIKTRGQQVTLRCSSQSGHNTVSWYQQALGQGPQFIFQYYREEENGRGNFPPRFSGLQFPNYSSELNVNALELDDSALYLCASSLVGRQGNNEQFFGPGTRLTVL.

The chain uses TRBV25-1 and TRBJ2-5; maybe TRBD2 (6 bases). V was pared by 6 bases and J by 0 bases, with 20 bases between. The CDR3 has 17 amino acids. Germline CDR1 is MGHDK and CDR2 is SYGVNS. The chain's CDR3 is CASRKAGTKKYQETQYF. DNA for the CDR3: TGTGCCAGCAGGAAGGCGGGAACAAAGAAGTACCAAGAGACCCAGTACTTC.

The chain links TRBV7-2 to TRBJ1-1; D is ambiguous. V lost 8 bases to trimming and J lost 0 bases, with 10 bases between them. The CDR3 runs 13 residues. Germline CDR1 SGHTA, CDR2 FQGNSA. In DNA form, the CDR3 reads TGTGCCAGCGGCAAAACAGTGAACACTGAAGCTTTCTTT. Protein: CASGKTVNTEAFF.

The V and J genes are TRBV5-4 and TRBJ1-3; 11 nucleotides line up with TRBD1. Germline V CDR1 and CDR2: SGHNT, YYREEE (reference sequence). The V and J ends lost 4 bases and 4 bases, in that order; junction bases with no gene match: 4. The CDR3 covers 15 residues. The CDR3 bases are TGTGCCAGCAGCATCGGACAGGGGGCGGGAAACACCATATATTTT. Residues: CASSIGQGAGNTIYF.

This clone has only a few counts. CDR3 DNA sequence: TGTGCCAGCAGCTTAGAAGGCTATAATTCACCCCTCCACTTT. It translates to CASSLEGYNSPLHF. The chain uses TRBV7-9 and TRBJ1-6; D is unclear. V shed 1 base and J shed 3 bases, with 4 bases lying between them. Germline CDR1 and CDR2: SEHNR and FQNEAQ (reference sequence). The CDR3 contains 14 residues.

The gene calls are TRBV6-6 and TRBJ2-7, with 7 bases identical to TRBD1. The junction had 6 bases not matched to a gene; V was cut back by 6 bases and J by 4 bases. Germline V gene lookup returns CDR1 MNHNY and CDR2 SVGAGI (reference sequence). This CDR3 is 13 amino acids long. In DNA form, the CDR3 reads TGTGCCAGCAGGGAAGTGACAGGGTACGAGCAGTACTTC. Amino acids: CASREVTGYEQYF.

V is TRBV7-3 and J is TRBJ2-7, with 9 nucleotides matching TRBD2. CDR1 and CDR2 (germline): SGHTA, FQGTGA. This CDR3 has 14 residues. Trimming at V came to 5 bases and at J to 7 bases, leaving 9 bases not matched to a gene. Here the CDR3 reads CASSHSGTSNEQYF. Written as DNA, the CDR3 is TGTGCCAGCAGCCACTCGGGGACTAGCAATGAGCAGTACTTC.

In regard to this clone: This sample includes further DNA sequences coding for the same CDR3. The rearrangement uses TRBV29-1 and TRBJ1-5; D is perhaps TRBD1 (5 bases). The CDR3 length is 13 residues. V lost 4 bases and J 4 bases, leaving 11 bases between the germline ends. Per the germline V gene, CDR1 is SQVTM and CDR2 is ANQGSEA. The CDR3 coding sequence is TGCAGCGTTGGGCAGGGTGGAAATCAGCCCCAGCATTTT. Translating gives CSVGQGGNQPQHF.

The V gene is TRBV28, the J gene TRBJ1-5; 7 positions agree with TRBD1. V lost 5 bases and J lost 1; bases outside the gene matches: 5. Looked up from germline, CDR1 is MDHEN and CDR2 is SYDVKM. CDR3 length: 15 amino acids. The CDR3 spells CASSPFRGSNQPQHF. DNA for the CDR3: TGTGCCAGCAGTCCCTTCAGGGGGAGCAATCAGCCCCAGCATTTT.

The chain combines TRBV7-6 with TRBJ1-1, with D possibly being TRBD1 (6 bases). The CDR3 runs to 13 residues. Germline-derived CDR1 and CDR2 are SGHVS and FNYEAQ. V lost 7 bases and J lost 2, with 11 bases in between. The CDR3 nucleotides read TGTGCCAGCAACGGGACACGAAACACTGAAGCTTTCTTT. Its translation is CASNGTRNTEAFF.

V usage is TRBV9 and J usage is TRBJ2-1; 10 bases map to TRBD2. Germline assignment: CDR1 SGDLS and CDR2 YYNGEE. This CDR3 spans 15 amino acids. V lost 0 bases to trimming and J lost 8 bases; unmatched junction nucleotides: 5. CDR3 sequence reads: CASSVASGSSYEQFF. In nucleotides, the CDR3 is TGTGCCAGCAGCGTAGCTAGCGGGAGCTCATATGAGCAGTTCTTC.

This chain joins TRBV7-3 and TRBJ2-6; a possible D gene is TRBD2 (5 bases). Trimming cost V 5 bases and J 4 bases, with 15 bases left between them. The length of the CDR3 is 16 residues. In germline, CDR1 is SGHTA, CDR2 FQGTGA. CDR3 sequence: CASSPKGREGANVLTF. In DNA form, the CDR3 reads TGTGCCAGCAGCCCAAAAGGACGGGAAGGGGCCAACGTCCTGACTTTC.

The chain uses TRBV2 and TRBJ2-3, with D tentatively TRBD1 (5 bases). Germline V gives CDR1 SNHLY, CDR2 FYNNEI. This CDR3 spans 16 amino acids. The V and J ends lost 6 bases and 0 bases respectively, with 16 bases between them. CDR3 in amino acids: CASSKSGHFSTDTQYF. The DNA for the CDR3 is TGTGCCAGCAGCAAGTCCGGACATTTTAGCACAGATACGCAGTATTTT.